In this sample, the clone carrying this TCR beta chain turned up once. This entry comes from a study of control samples from healthy donors and cancer patients. Repertoires were generated with immunoSEQ multiplex PCR, while TCRdb's copy carries only in-frame clones and drops some. The repertoire holds more than 65,000 clones, with 83% as singletons. V lost 6 bases to trimming and J lost 5 bases; unmatched junction nucleotides: 12. This CDR3 has 16 residues. Germline loops: CDR1 LNHDA, CDR2 SQIVND (reference sequence). The sequenced sample was blood. The source is a man in his 60s in good health. The gene calls are TRBV19 and TRBJ2-2, with TRBD2 matching over 7 bases. Here the CDR3 DNA reads TGTGCCAGTAGCCCGGGAGGTAGCGAGAGGACCGGGGAGCTGTTTTTT. It encodes CASSPGGSERTGELFF.